These 30 T cell receptor beta chains came from one sample sequenced in a study of spatial heterogeneity in lung cancer. TCRdb re-analysed the 5' RACE reads in MiXCR, keeping a single row per CDR3 protein. The table lists some 53,000 distinct CDR3 sequences, more than 6.5% of them singletons. Time point indicated: sample taken at primary tumor resection. In each case, whole RNA from tumor, nontumor lung or frozen PBMC was sequenced unsorted. Sequences were derived from PBMCs, sampled at surgery. The receptors come from a female donor with early-stage non-small cell lung cancer.

This clonotype was observed a few times. V and J are TRBV10-3 and TRBJ2-7; 9 bases are shared with TRBD2. Germline V CDR1 and CDR2: ENHRY, SYGVKD. This CDR3 has 13 residues. V lost 4 bases and J lost 4; bases outside the gene matches: 2. CDR3 nucleotide sequence: TGTGCCATCAGTGGGACTAGCGATTACGAGCAGTACTTC. Protein: CAISGTSDYEQYF.

This rearrangement joins TRBV20-1 to TRBJ2-3; D is perhaps TRBD2 (5 bases). The CDR3 spans 14 residues. V gave up 6 bases and J gave up 4 bases, with 17 bases separating them. Germline CDR1 is DFQATT and CDR2 is SNEGSKA (reference sequence). The CDR3 spells CSASPAAESDTQYF. CDR3 DNA sequence: TGCAGTGCCAGCCCGGCAGCGGAATCAGATACGCAGTATTTT.

Many counts were recorded for this clonotype. This rearrangement joins TRBV4-2 to TRBJ1-1; D gene unclear. The CDR3 contains 14 residues. Germline V gives CDR1 LGHNA, CDR2 YNFKEQ. V was clipped by 0 bases and J by 4 bases, with 9 bases between them. CDR3 loop: CASSQDTRVTEAFF. The CDR3 DNA sequence: TGTGCCAGCAGCCAAGATACTCGGGTCACTGAAGCTTTCTTT.

J is TRBJ1-1 and V is TRBV7-9; 11 bases are a match to TRBD1. The germline gives CDR1 SEHNR, CDR2 FQNEAQ (reference sequence). V shed 7 bases and J 0 bases; nucleotides not matched to a gene: 4. The CDR3 consists of 15 residues. CDR3: CASMDRGQVNTEAFF. CDR3 nucleotides: TGTGCCAGCATGGACAGGGGGCAAGTGAACACTGAAGCTTTCTTT.

This clonotype was seen at least ten times. The rearrangement links TRBV12-3 or TRBV12-4 to TRBJ2-7; D is possibly TRBD2 (5 bases). Trimming cost V 5 bases and J 7 bases, with 9 bases left between them. The CDR3 has 11 amino acids. CDR3 residues: CASSGLGEQYF. CDR3 nucleotide sequence: TGTGCCAGCAGTGGACTGGGAGAGCAGTACTTC.

This clonotype was observed a handful of times. The chain carries TRBV20-1 and TRBJ2-1; D may be TRBD2 (5 bases). The germline V gene has CDR1 DFQATT and CDR2 SNEGSKA (reference sequence). Trimming stripped 6 bases from V and 6 bases from J, with 15 bases between. CDR3 size: 13 residues. The CDR3 DNA sequence: TGCAGTGCCCCGGGGAGTTCGGTCAATGAGCAGTTCTTC. As protein: CSAPGSSVNEQFF.

This clonotype was counted at least ten times. The V call is TRBV19, the J call TRBJ1-2, with 7 bases matching TRBD1. Germline CDR1 is LNHDA and CDR2 is SQIVND (reference sequence). The CDR3 runs 14 residues. Losses at the gene ends were 4 bases for V and 5 bases for J; bases not matched to a gene: 7. The CDR3 nucleotides read TGTGCCAGTAGTACAGCCACAGGGGCTTATGGCTACACCTTC. Translating gives CASSTATGAYGYTF. Using reference TRBV19 and TRBJ1-2 for the parts outside the CDR3, the full variable domain is DGGITQSPKYLFRKEGQNVTLSCEQNLNHDAMYWYRQDPGQGLRLIYYSQIVNDFQKGDIAEGYSVSREKKESFPLTVTSAQKNPTAFYLCASSTATGAYGYTFGSGTRLTVV.

This clonotype was seen at least ten times. This rearrangement joins TRBV7-2 to TRBJ2-7, with 7 bases identical to TRBD2. This CDR3 contains 13 residues. After removal of 6 bases from V and 2 bases from J, the junction contained 4 bases not matched to a gene. Germline values: CDR1 SGHTA, CDR2 FQGNSA. The CDR3 sequence: CASRAAGTYEQYF. The DNA for the CDR3 is TGTGCCAGCAGAGCAGCGGGGACCTACGAGCAGTACTTC. Variable domain in full (rest from reference TRBV7-2 and TRBJ2-7): GAGVSQSPSNKVTEKGKDVELRCDPISGHTALYWYRQSLGQGLEFLIYFQGNSAPDKSGLPSDRFSAERTGGSVSTLTIQRTQQEDSAVYLCASRAAGTYEQYFGPGTRLTVT.

This clonotype was seen many times. The CDR3 sequence is CSANSIPNEKLFF. CDR3 bases: TGCAGCGCAAACAGTATACCGAATGAAAAACTGTTTTTT. The gene calls are TRBV29-1 and TRBJ1-4; no reliable D call. In germline, CDR1 is SQVTM, CDR2 ANQGSEA. V was pared by 7 bases and J by 5 bases, with 14 bases between. The CDR3 sequence is 13 residues long. The whole variable domain, remainder taken from reference TRBV29-1 and TRBJ1-4, is SAVISQKPSRDICQRGTSLTIQCQVDSQVTMMFWYRQQPGQSLTLIATANQGSEATYESGFVIDKFPISRPNLTFSTLTVSNMSPEDSSIYLCSANSIPNEKLFFGSGTQLSVL.

This clonotype came up a few times. The chain employs TRBV11-1 and TRBJ1-1; TRBD1 matches at 8 bases. The length of the CDR3 is 16 residues. Germline loops: CDR1 SGHAT, CDR2 FQDESV (reference sequence). J lost 0 bases, V lost 6 bases, and 9 bases had no gene match. The CDR3: CASRRAGQGVNTEAFF. Here the CDR3 DNA reads TGTGCCAGCAGGCGCGCCGGACAGGGCGTGAACACTGAAGCTTTCTTT.

Ten or more counts support this clonotype. The V and J genes are TRBV29-1 and TRBJ2-3; D unresolved. Germline V gives CDR1 SQVTM, CDR2 ANQGSEA. CDR3 length equals 13 residues. V lost 5 bases and J lost 5, with 14 bases in between. The CDR3 loop reads CSVPPLLGDTQYF. The CDR3 DNA reads as TGCAGCGTTCCTCCCCTCCTGGGAGATACGCAGTATTTT.

The table lists this clonotype with many counts. The chain is built from TRBV5-1 and TRBJ2-2, with 7 bases lining up with TRBD1. Germline lookup yields CDR1 SGHRS and CDR2 YFSETQ. V was pared by 9 bases and J by 4 bases, with 6 bases of the junction left unmatched. The CDR3 has 13 amino acids. CDR3 in DNA: TGCGCCACAACGACAGGGACCACCGGGGAGCTGTTTTTT. Translation: CATTTGTTGELFF.

This clonotype appeared a few times. This chain connects TRBV2 to TRBJ2-3, with TRBD2 identical over 10 bases. Trimming at V came to 11 bases and at J to 3 bases, leaving 11 bases not matched to a gene. The CDR3 is 15 residues long. CDR1 is SNHLY and CDR2 is FYNNEI in the germline V gene. Here the CDR3 DNA reads TGTGCCGGGGATCCGGGACTAGCGATTACAGATACGCAGTATTTT. This gives the protein CAGDPGLAITDTQYF.

This chain joins TRBV24-1 and TRBJ2-5; TRBD2 aligns across 8 bases. Germline V gene sequence: CDR1 KGHDR, CDR2 SFDVKD. Trimming removed 0 bases from V and 1 base from J; junction bases left unmatched: 6. This CDR3 region has 17 residues. The CDR3 DNA reads as TGTGCCACCAGTGATTTGTCGGGGGGGACCCTCCAAGAGACCCAGTACTTC. Its protein is CATSDLSGGTLQETQYF.

In its sample, this clonotype was seen many times. The chain employs TRBV20-1 and TRBJ2-7; 12 nucleotides line up with TRBD2. With 5 bases clipped from V and 2 bases from J, the junction kept 4 bases outside the gene matches. This CDR3 region has 14 residues. Germline V gives CDR1 DFQATT, CDR2 SNEGSKA (reference sequence). In DNA, the CDR3 is TGCAGTGCTCTCCTAGCGGGGGGGGCCTACGAGCAGTACTTC. Translating it yields CSALLAGGAYEQYF.

The CDR3 sequence: CSAVQGSYEQYF. Written as DNA, the CDR3 is TGCAGTGCTGTACAGGGTTCCTACGAGCAGTACTTC. The chain links TRBV20-1 to TRBJ2-7; D is possibly TRBD1 (6 bases). The V gene lost 5 bases and the J gene lost 1 base, with 9 bases spanning the gap. This CDR3 spans 12 amino acids. Germline V CDR1 and CDR2: DFQATT, SNEGSKA (reference sequence).

The sample holds many counts of this clonotype. This sequence joins TRBV7-2 and TRBJ1-1; D is undetermined. CDR1 is SGHTA and CDR2 is FQGNSA in the germline V gene. V lost 8 bases, J lost 1 base, and 11 bases lay in between. The CDR3 loop spans 13 amino acids. The CDR3 nucleotides read TGTGCCAGCGGTAGGACCCAGAACACTGAAGCTTTCTTT. It is translated as CASGRTQNTEAFF.

Many counts were recorded for this clonotype. This chain uses TRBV19 with TRBJ2-1, with 13 nucleotides matching TRBD2. The germline gives CDR1 LNHDA, CDR2 SQIVND (reference sequence). The CDR3 runs 17 residues. Unmatched junction bases numbered 9, after V lost 4 bases and J lost 6 bases. CDR3 amino acids: CASSKGFRTSGSNEQFF. The CDR3, as DNA: TGTGCCAGTAGTAAAGGATTTCGGACTAGCGGGAGCAATGAGCAGTTCTTC. Full variable domain (outside the CDR3, taken from reference TRBV19 and TRBJ2-1): DGGITQSPKYLFRKEGQNVTLSCEQNLNHDAMYWYRQDPGQGLRLIYYSQIVNDFQKGDIAEGYSVSREKKESFPLTVTSAQKNPTAFYLCASSKGFRTSGSNEQFFGPGTRLTVL.

The rearrangement joins TRBV5-1 to TRBJ2-2; D unclear. V lost 2 bases, J lost 5 bases, and 10 bases lay in between. This CDR3 has 14 amino acids. Germline assignment: CDR1 SGHRS and CDR2 YFSETQ. In nucleotides, the CDR3 is TGCGCCAGCAGCTTCGTTAGCCCGACCGGGGAGCTGTTTTTT. Encoded protein: CASSFVSPTGELFF. The full variable domain, completed using reference TRBV5-1 and TRBJ2-2, is KAGVTQTPRYLIKTRGQQVTLSCSPISGHRSVSWYQQTPGQGLQFLFEYFSETQRNKGNFPGRFSGRQFSNSRSEMNVSTLELGDSALYLCASSFVSPTGELFFGEGSRLTVL.

The rearrangement uses TRBV29-1 and TRBJ2-5; 7 bases align to TRBD1. Germline V gene sequence: CDR1 SQVTM, CDR2 ANQGSEA. The CDR3 extends over 15 amino acids. V shed 7 bases and J 2 bases; nucleotides not matched to a gene: 13. CDR3 residues: CSADRSGVGQETQYF. The CDR3 DNA is TGCAGCGCGGACAGGTCTGGGGTAGGACAAGAGACCCAGTACTTC.

There are many counts of this clonotype. The chain recombines TRBV7-9 with TRBJ2-1; D remains unclear. The CDR3 is made up of 13 amino acids. CDR1 is SEHNR, CDR2 FQNEAQ, per germline (reference sequence). The germline V and J ends were trimmed by 0 bases and 11 bases, with 11 bases remaining between them. CDR3 DNA: TGTGCCAGCAGCTTAGCGCCCGGCCTCCAGCAGTTCTTC. Encoded protein: CASSLAPGLQQFF.

This sequence joins TRBV24-1 and TRBJ2-3, with D perhaps given as TRBD1 or TRBD2 (5 bases each). This CDR3 region has 14 residues. V was pared by 9 bases and J by 1 base, with 13 bases between. Germline V gene data show CDR1 as KGHDR and CDR2 as SFDVKD. CDR3 nucleotide sequence: TGTGCCACCTCGCTTGAGGGGCGCACAGATACGCAGTATTTT. The encoded protein is CATSLEGRTDTQYF.

This clonotype appeared many times. This chain links TRBV28 with TRBJ2-2; D possibly corresponds to TRBD1 (5 bases). Trimming left V 5 bases short and J 1 base short, with 20 bases between. This CDR3 spans 18 amino acids. Per germline, CDR1 MDHEN and CDR2 SYDVKM. This chain's CDR3 is CASSPVLKAGMNTGELFF. The DNA of the CDR3 is TGTGCCAGCAGTCCCGTCCTAAAGGCAGGGATGAACACCGGGGAGCTGTTTTTT.

This clonotype has at least ten counts. The CDR3 DNA reads as TGTGCTAGTGGTTTGGAATGGGGCTCTGAAGCTTTCTTT. This translates into CASGLEWGSEAFF. The J gene is TRBJ1-1, the V gene TRBV12-5; maybe TRBD1 (5 bases). Germline V CDR1 and CDR2: LGHNT, FRNRAP. This CDR3 contains 13 residues. The V end was cut by 1 base, the J end by 6 bases, with 9 bases between.

This clonotype appeared a few times. The chain links TRBV28 to TRBJ2-7; D remains unclear. The CDR3 runs 15 residues. V was pared by 6 bases and J by 2 bases, with 17 bases between. Germline V gene sequence: CDR1 MDHEN, CDR2 SYDVKM. CDR3 in DNA: TGTGCCAGCAGGGCGCCTGGGCAAATTCCCTACGAGCAGTACTTC. Its protein is CASRAPGQIPYEQYF.

This clonotype was recorded many times. CDR3 sequence (DNA): TGTGCCAGCGCCCGGGACGGACATAGCAATCAGCCCCAGCATTTT. Protein: CASARDGHSNQPQHF. V is TRBV6-2 or TRBV6-3 and J is TRBJ1-5, with D possibly TRBD1 on 5 matching bases. V lost 8 bases to trimming and J lost 0 bases, with 14 bases between them. The germline gives CDR1 MNHEY, CDR2 SVGEGT. CDR3 size: 15 residues.

This clonotype was detected many times. V gene TRBV6-5 combines with J gene TRBJ2-2, with D perhaps matching TRBD1 (6 bases). V dropped 8 bases and J dropped 4 bases, with 14 bases sitting between them. The CDR3 is 14 residues long. Germline V gives CDR1 MNHEY, CDR2 SVGAGI. The CDR3 region is CASRDPRGTGELFF. For the CDR3, the DNA is TGTGCCAGCCGGGACCCCAGGGGCACCGGGGAGCTGTTTTTT.

The chain uses TRBV6-1 and TRBJ1-6, with a tentative D call TRBD1 (5 bases). Germline CDR1 MNHNS, CDR2 SASEGT. This CDR3 has 15 amino acids. Between the trimmed V and J ends, which lost 7 bases and 10 bases, there was a span of 20 bases. Written as DNA, the CDR3 is TGTGCCAGCAAAGGACCCCGGGGCTCACAATCACCCCTCCACTTT. Amino acid sequence: CASKGPRGSQSPLHF.

This clonotype was counted only a few times. This chain's CDR3 is CASSYWTGNSPLHF. For the CDR3, the DNA is TGTGCCAGCAGTTACTGGACAGGGAATTCACCCCTCCACTTT. The chain is built from TRBV6-2 or TRBV6-3 and TRBJ1-6, with 8 bases matching TRBD1. The CDR3 consists of 14 residues. Trimming at V came to 1 base and at J to 7 bases, leaving 0 bases not matched to a gene. Germline CDR1 MNHEY, CDR2 SVGEGT.

This clonotype came up many times. The chain joins TRBV4-1 to TRBJ1-1, with D hard to call. V was shortened by 0 bases and J by 8 bases, with 13 bases between the two germline ends. This CDR3 comprises 14 residues. Germline loops: CDR1 MGHRA, CDR2 YSYEKL. The CDR3, as DNA: TGCGCCAGCAGCCAAGATTTAGGCGGCAGGGAAGCTTTCTTT. Its translation: CASSQDLGGREAFF.